Below, 18 T cell receptor beta chains from the same sample are listed, as sequenced in a study of blood T cell repertoires in COVID-19. Libraries were prepared by immunoSEQ multiplex PCR; TCRdb keeps only in-frame clonotypes and omits some of them. This table holds 65,000 to 95,000 clones, about nine tenths found once. Sequenced input: peripheral blood. The receptors stem from a man aged 50-60 years with COVID-19, enrolled during active disease.

This chain uses TRBV2 with TRBJ1-2; a weak D match, TRBD1 (6 bases). The length of the CDR3 is 14 residues. Germline V gene sequence: CDR1 SNHLY, CDR2 FYNNEI. V was trimmed by 6 bases and J by 2 bases, leaving 13 bases between them. CDR3 amino acids: CASSLDRQNYGYTF. Written as DNA, the CDR3 is TGTGCCAGCAGCCTGGACAGACAGAACTATGGCTACACCTTC.

Here the CDR3 reads CASSFRDYGYTF. CDR3 DNA sequence: TGTGCCAGCAGTTTCAGGGACTATGGCTACACCTTC. This sequence joins TRBV28 and TRBJ1-2, with D possibly being TRBD1 (5 bases). The CDR3 totals 12 residues. The germline V gene encodes CDR1 MDHEN and CDR2 SYDVKM. V lost 3 bases, J lost 3 bases, and 5 bases lay in between.

This sequence joins TRBV6-2 or TRBV6-3 and TRBJ2-2; the match to TRBD2 covers 15 bases. This CDR3 has 18 amino acids. J was trimmed by 3 bases and V by 3 bases; bases with no gene match: 5. The V gene's germline CDR1 is MNHEY and CDR2 SVGEGT. The CDR3 DNA reads TGTGCCAGCAGTTATACGGGACTAGCGGGAGGACACACCGGGGAGCTGTTTTTT. Translating it yields CASSYTGLAGGHTGELFF.

This chain uses TRBV19 with TRBJ1-5; 9 bases align to TRBD1. The germline gives CDR1 LNHDA, CDR2 SQIVND (reference sequence). CDR3 length: 14 amino acids. V lost 8 bases and J lost 3; bases outside the gene matches: 5. The CDR3 DNA reads TGTGCCAGTTTGGACAGGGGCTTCAATCAGCCCCAGCATTTT. It yields the protein CASLDRGFNQPQHF.

The V and J genes are TRBV6-5 and TRBJ2-1; D is ambiguous. The CDR3 is 13 residues long. The V and J ends lost 6 bases and 0 bases respectively, with 6 bases between them. Per germline, CDR1 MNHEY and CDR2 SVGAGI. The CDR3 region is CASRISSYNEQFF. CDR3 nucleotides: TGTGCCAGCAGGATCAGCTCCTACAATGAGCAGTTCTTC.

J is TRBJ2-1 and V is TRBV28; TRBD2 agrees at 9 bases. The V gene's germline CDR1 is MDHEN and CDR2 SYDVKM. This CDR3 comprises 15 residues. Germline trimming cut 7 bases from V and 5 bases from J; bases unmatched to any gene: 9. The CDR3 loop reads CASMNVAGAHNEQFF. In nucleotides, the CDR3 is TGTGCCAGCATGAACGTAGCGGGAGCACACAATGAGCAGTTCTTC.

The rearrangement uses TRBV30 and TRBJ1-1; the match to TRBD1 covers 12 bases. The V segment lost 4 bases and the J segment 3 bases; nucleotides outside the gene matches: 15. CDR1 GTSNPN and CDR2 SVGIG come from the germline V gene (reference sequence). The CDR3 consists of 18 residues. The CDR3 spells CAWIFTGTGGQIDTEAFF. CDR3 coding DNA: TGTGCCTGGATTTTTACCGGGACAGGGGGCCAAATCGACACTGAAGCTTTCTTT.

There are a few counts of this clone. The chain has TRBV13 and TRBJ2-6; no clear D. The germline V gene has CDR1 PRHDT and CDR2 FYEKMQ (reference sequence). The V and J ends lost 0 bases and 0 bases respectively, with 3 bases between them. The length of the CDR3 is 15 residues. The CDR3 sequence: CASSLGSSGANVLTF. The CDR3 nucleotides read TGTGCCAGCAGCTTAGGCAGCTCTGGGGCCAACGTCCTGACTTTC. Filled out from reference TRBV13 and TRBJ2-6, the complete variable domain reads AAGVIQSPRHLIKEKRETATLKCYPIPRHDTVYWYQQGPGQDPQFLISFYEKMQSDKGSIPDRFSAQQFSDYHSELNMSSLELGDSALYFCASSLGSSGANVLTFGAGSRLTVL.

In nucleotides, the CDR3 is TGTGCCAGCCAGGGTTATAGCAATCAGCCCCAGCATTTT. Its translation: CASQGYSNQPQHF. The J gene is TRBJ1-5, the V gene TRBV12-3 or TRBV12-4; D perhaps matches TRBD1 (5 bases). The CDR3 has 13 residues. Trimming pared 8 bases from V and 0 bases from J, leaving 8 bases between.

The V call is TRBV28, the J call TRBJ2-7; perhaps TRBD1 as D (6 bases). The V end was cut by 4 bases, the J end by 3 bases, with 7 bases between. The germline CDR1 and CDR2 sequences are MDHEN and SYDVKM. This CDR3 spans 12 amino acids. CDR3 region: CASSSGVYEQYF. The CDR3 DNA sequence: TGTGCCAGCAGTTCAGGGGTCTACGAGCAGTACTTC.

The chain couples TRBV29-1 to TRBJ2-1, with TRBD1 as a possible D gene (7 bases). The CDR3 spans 14 residues. Trimming left V 7 bases short and J 4 bases short, with 17 bases between. Germline V gene data show CDR1 as SQVTM and CDR2 as ANQGSEA. CDR3 residues: CSAAGGISYNEQFF. The CDR3 coding sequence is TGCAGCGCCGCAGGGGGGATAAGTTACAATGAGCAGTTCTTC.

Here the CDR3 reads CAWSPRGLAASTDTQYF. CDR3 DNA: TGTGCCTGGAGTCCGAGGGGTTTAGCGGCAAGCACAGATACGCAGTATTTT. The chain uses TRBV30 and TRBJ2-3; D perhaps matches TRBD2 (6 bases). The germline V gene has CDR1 GTSNPN and CDR2 SVGIG (reference sequence). Trimming pared 2 bases from V and 0 bases from J, leaving 18 bases between. The CDR3 consists of 17 residues.

The chain couples TRBV6-2 or TRBV6-3 to TRBJ1-6, with TRBD1 identical over 7 bases. Germline V gene data show CDR1 as MNHEY and CDR2 as SVGEGT. The ends lost 6 bases at V and 8 bases at J; junction bases unmatched: 10. The CDR3 is made up of 15 amino acids. The CDR3 protein is CASSLRDRGDSPLHF. The CDR3 bases are TGTGCCAGCAGCCTCCGGGACAGAGGGGATTCACCCCTCCACTTT.

The chain has TRBV5-1 and TRBJ2-1, with a weak D call TRBD2 (5 bases). CDR1 is SGHRS, CDR2 YFSETQ, per germline. The CDR3 has 14 residues. The V end was cut by 0 bases, the J end by 3 bases, with 7 bases between. The CDR3 here is CASSLAGLYNEQFF. The CDR3 nucleotides read TGCGCCAGCAGCTTGGCCGGACTCTACAATGAGCAGTTCTTC.

This CDR3 reads CASSLDPGGSNQPQHF. In nucleotides, the CDR3 is TGTGCCAGTAGTCTCGACCCGGGGGGTAGCAATCAGCCCCAGCATTTT. V usage is TRBV19 and J usage is TRBJ1-5, with D possibly TRBD1 on 5 matching bases. The CDR3 totals 16 residues. V lost 5 bases and J lost 0, with 14 bases in between. CDR1 LNHDA and CDR2 SQIVND come from the germline V gene (reference sequence).

This rearrangement joins TRBV4-3 to TRBJ2-2, with TRBD2 matching 8 bases. With V trimmed by 0 bases and J by 8 bases, 11 bases remained unmatched. CDR3 length: 17 amino acids. Germline CDR1 is LGHNA and CDR2 is YSLEER. Here the CDR3 DNA reads TGCGCCAGCAGCCAAGATCTTAGCGGGAACCTTCCTGGGGAGCTGTTTTTT. It translates to CASSQDLSGNLPGELFF.

The rearrangement links TRBV7-2 to TRBJ2-1; 8 nucleotides match TRBD2. Trimming at V came to 5 bases and at J to 0 bases, leaving 3 bases not matched to a gene. The CDR3 runs to 15 residues. Germline lookup yields CDR1 SGHTA and CDR2 FQGNSA. The CDR3 nucleotides read TGTGCCAGCAGCCGGAGCGGGAGCTCCTACAATGAGCAGTTCTTC. It codes for CASSRSGSSYNEQFF.

This clone was seen just once. The rearrangement uses TRBV7-3 and TRBJ2-3, with D maybe TRBD2 (5 bases). Trimming pared 5 bases from V and 4 bases from J, leaving 16 bases between. The germline gives CDR1 SGHTA, CDR2 FQGTGA. The CDR3 is 15 amino acids. The CDR3 region is CASSPHRTWPDTQYF. The CDR3 DNA reads TGTGCCAGCAGCCCTCACCGGACTTGGCCAGATACGCAGTATTTT.